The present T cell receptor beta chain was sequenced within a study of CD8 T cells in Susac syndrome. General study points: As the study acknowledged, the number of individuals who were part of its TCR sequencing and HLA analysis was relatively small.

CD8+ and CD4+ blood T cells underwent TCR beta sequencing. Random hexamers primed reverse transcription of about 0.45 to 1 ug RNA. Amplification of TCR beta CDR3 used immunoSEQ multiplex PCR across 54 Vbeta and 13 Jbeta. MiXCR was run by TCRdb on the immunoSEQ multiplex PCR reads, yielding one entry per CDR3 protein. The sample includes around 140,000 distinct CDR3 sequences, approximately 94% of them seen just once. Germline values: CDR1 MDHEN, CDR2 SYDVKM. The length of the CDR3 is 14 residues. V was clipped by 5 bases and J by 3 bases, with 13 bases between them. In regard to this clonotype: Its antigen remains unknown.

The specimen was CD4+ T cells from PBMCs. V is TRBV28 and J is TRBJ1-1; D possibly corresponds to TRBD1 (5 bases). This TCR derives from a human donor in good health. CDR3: CASSPRVGDTEAFF. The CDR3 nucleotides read TGTGCCAGCAGTCCCAGGGTTGGGGACACTGAAGCTTTCTTT. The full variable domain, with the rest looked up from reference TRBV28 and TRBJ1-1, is DVKVTQSSRYLVKRTGEKVFLECVQDMDHENMFWYRQDPGLGLRLIYFSYDVKMKEKGDIPEGYSVSREKKERFSLILESASTNQTSMYLCASSPRVGDTEAFFGQGTRLTVV.